This entry is about one TCR beta chain. Its specific antigen is unknown. No quality values exist for individual bases; no much larger clone is one base distant. The sample originates from a study of cytomegalovirus exposure and HLA in healthy donors (dated by TCRdb to about 2017). Context from the whole study: In an earlier analysis of under 600 of the donors, 276 Gb of sequence data and about 110 million unique TCR beta sequences from 150 million to 200 million T cells were reported. In a later genetic analysis, genome-wide SNP genotypes for about 60% of the 666 donors were used, and that subset was treated as a discovery cohort. The genetic ancestry cluster associated with self-reported Caucasian donors included 70% to 85% of the approximately 430 genotyped donors. HLA typing covered class I and class II loci at four-digit resolution. The study profiled the T cell repertoires of hundreds of subjects by immunosequencing and related them to cytomegalovirus serostatus. Typing coverage differed by locus: A, B, C, DRB1 and DQB1 were typed in roughly 620-630 donors, DQA1 in 500 to 550, DPA1 in some 570, and DPB1 in approximately 450. Donor age, sex, ethnicity and CMV serostatus were compiled together with the repertoire data. A later analysis re-analyzed previously published TCR beta repertoires from 550 to 700 donors and added high-resolution HLA genotyping to study TCR occurrence patterns. Among about 360 genotyped donors of the cohort, an average of around 240,000 unique TCR beta nucleotide sequences were sequenced per donor, 15% to 20% of them non-productive. High-throughput TCR immunosequencing, statistical association of individual TCRs with disease status, and machine learning were combined to predict cytomegalovirus infection status. The study aimed to test whether signatures of past pathogen exposure could be identified by cataloging public T cell receptors. Because of strong linkage in the cohort, five DR-DQ haplotypes were treated as single units for association and clustering. An earlier analysis of roughly 600 of the donors used high-throughput TCR beta sequencing to judge whether each TCR beta V gene segment behaved as functional or pseudogenic. Rather than using new phenotypic data, the later analysis identified candidate immune exposures from TCR beta sequences and from how often those sequences occurred across donors. Besides the first cohort of around 700 subjects, a separate validation cohort made up of 95 to 150 different subjects was used. An early release that covered roughly 600 HLA-typed donors contained about 300 gigabases of sequencing data and 70 million to 100 million unique TCR sequences. All discovery cohort repertoires had been generated on a single sequencing platform.

What the work shows at the level of the full study, not this receptor alone: Most TCR sequences were observed very rarely across donors, whereas some public TCRs were present in many individuals. Correlated functional status among segregating V segments might reflect linkage disequilibrium, but an unknown experimental factor could not be ruled out. Broadly in line with IMGT annotations, most TCR beta V segments showed up in productive rearrangements about 87% or about 30% of the time in an earlier analysis of approximately 640 of the donors. Strong co-occurrence of HLA alleles, especially DR and DQ, made assigning TCR associations to individual alleles difficult. An association between a missense DCLRE1C variant and V-gene and J-gene trimming of TCR beta chains was found in a later genetic analysis and replicated in an independent cohort. In both the original and validation cohorts, the classifier was reported to diagnose cytomegalovirus status with high specificity and sensitivity. Sequencing depth was assumed to be roughly uniform across donors in the presence/absence analyses, though that assumption may not hold. The study gave a list of about 160 TCR beta chains associated with cytomegalovirus. Several of the top co-occurrence clusters appeared to be linked to parvovirus B19, influenza, CMV and Epstein-Barr virus, according to a later analysis. In a later analysis, HLA-associated TCR beta chains showed more clonal expansion and lower generation probabilities than non-associated chains that were equally common. In this cohort, only TCR beta chains were sequenced, and detectable features were limited by the absence of alpha or paired-chain data. In vitro tests confirmed that three of the cytomegalovirus-associated TCR beta chains recognize cytomegalovirus antigens. Because counts were too low, more than 15 rarely observed V segments, including chromosome 9 orphons, were excluded from the earlier analysis of 587 of the donors. In a later analysis, more than 15,000 TCR beta sequences were associated with specific HLA alleles at a false discovery rate of 0.05. HLA typing was unavailable for some donors at each locus, so association tests used only the typed subset. According to a later genetic analysis, donors in an Asian-associated ancestry cluster had fewer N-insertions in productive TCRs than the approximately 710-donor mean. In a later analysis, most CMV-associated TCR beta chains were found to appear HLA-restricted, with HLA associations seemingly driven largely by CMV exposure. A further reported finding was that TCR beta sequences accurately predicted the HLA-A and HLA-B alleles for most subjects in the first cohort. A cluster of highly shared sequence variants was judged likely to be a technical artifact of the sequencing pipeline. The authors suggested that the approach could potentially be extended to other disease states and immunological phenotypes. Some IMGT-functional V segments, including TRBV6-2 and TRBV6-3, could not be told apart with the 87-base-pair reads, so those segments were excluded. In a later analysis, the rate of TCR association differed among HLA loci, with DRB1 alleles having the most associated TCRs and HLA-C alleles having the fewest. For the cohort, immune exposure information was limited to CMV serostatus.

Library generation was performed with the immunoSEQ multiplex PCR assay. For the multiplex PCR, a mixture combining 60 forward primers for TCR Vbeta segments and 13 reverse primers for TCR Jbeta segments was used. The CDR3 region of rearranged TCR beta genes was amplified from genomic DNA by a multiplex PCR assay. The amplified TCR beta libraries were sequenced on the Illumina HiSeq System as 87-base-pair reads. Per the original workflow: A later analysis counted 65 million to 90 million unique TCR beta chains across the roughly 700 repertoires, and around 12 million of these chains were shared by at least two donors. Raw reads were error-corrected and collapsed into unique sequences with a nearest-neighbor algorithm that merged closely related sequences to remove PCR and sequencing errors. Alignment of CDR3 sequences to IMGT reference sequences was used to assign V, D and J gene segments. Each retained sequence needed at least a six-nucleotide match to both a V gene segment and a J gene segment. Rearrangements were classified as productive when the CDR3 lacked stop codons and remained in frame with V and J, and all other rearrangements were classified as non-productive. Following IMGT convention, CDR3 was defined as the stretch from the second conserved V-encoded cysteine to the conserved J-encoded phenylalanine. In an earlier analysis of some 550 of the donors, sequences lacking an unambiguous match to a single V gene segment were excluded. In an earlier analysis of approximately 590 of the donors, a V segment was called functional when productive rearrangements were above 56.7%, and segregating when the standard deviation between donors exceeded 5%. A statistical classification framework was developed to diagnose cytomegalovirus status using the catalog of TCR beta chain sequences. In a later analysis, V and J genes were assigned by comparing TCR nucleotide sequences against IMGT/GENE-DB human TR gene sequences. In a later analysis, CDR3 sequences and most-parsimonious VDJ recombination scenarios were assigned using the TCRdist pipeline. In a later analysis, each TCR beta chain was defined by its CDR3 amino acid sequence together with its V-gene family, and reads lacking a unique V-gene family were excluded. To address suspected cross-contamination and a sequencing artifact, a later analysis removed under 600 highly shared, low-generation-probability nucleotide sequences. For each public chain, a later analysis derived a clonal expansion index from normalized ranks of inferred template counts within each repertoire. A later analysis computed generation probabilities with a VDJ recombination model fitted to out-of-frame rearrangements, and checked the results against IGoR. A later analysis scored TCR-TCR, TCR-HLA and TCR-CMV co-occurrence with hypergeometric tests, applying a repertoire-size bias correction to TCR pairs. To estimate false discovery rates, a later analysis permuted the HLA or CMV assignments 20 times. A later analysis grouped co-occurring TCRs with DBSCAN, adding TCRdist sequence similarity when clustering within HLA-allele-positive subsets. Co-occurrence clustering excluded repertoires with fewer than 30,000 or more than 120,000 public chains, plus five with anomalous nucleotide sharing. TCRdb provides this immuneACCESS table in a form limited to in-frame rearrangements. Some clones are lacking; in checked studies, under half of them reflect an unresolved V gene, and why the rest are absent is not known. Clone size and the V and J calls come from that table; the DNA yielded D and trimming. The sample contains 180,000 or so clones, around 75% of them found a single time. The ten most abundant clones make up about 8% of the sample.

In total, 666 healthy bone marrow donors made up the cohort. At the time of sampling, all cohort members were nominally healthy, though unrecorded immune exposures were likely present. The donor tested CMV seropositive and was one of the 289 seropositive cohort members. A peripheral blood sample was provided by each donor, and peripheral blood mononuclear cells were used for TCR beta sequencing. Genomic DNA was extracted from the blood cell samples with the Qiagen DNeasy Blood Extraction Kit. Per the germline V gene (reference sequence), MNHEY is the CDR1 and SMNVEV is the CDR2. The CDR3 runs 22 residues from the cysteine to the phenylalanine. Left in the record is the CDR3 DNA by itself, 66 bases read in frame from the first base. Trimming takes 2 bases from V and 4 bases from J, and the germline ends sit 33 bases apart.

Recombination connected TRBV27 to TRBJ2-1, and the D gene may be TRBD2, 6 bases matching. Sequencing input: PBMCs. The source is a woman between 35 and 50 years old in good health and CMV-seropositive. Read as DNA, the sequence is TGTGCCAGCAGTTTAAGCTTTTACCCCCGGGCTAGAAGGGAGCTAGCGTACAATGAGCAGTTCTTC. The resulting protein is CASSLSFYPRARRELAYNEQFF.